Detailed here is one T cell receptor (beta chain). Its antigen is as yet unknown. Clones were read by immunoSEQ multiplex PCR, and TCRdb kept only the in-frame ones, dropping some. The sample includes more than 15,000 clones, about 90% of them seen just once. The data derive from a study of STAT3 mutations in large granular lymphocyte leukemia. The ends were cut back, 3 bases at V and 6 bases at J, with 4 bases in the middle. CDR1 and CDR2 from the germline V gene are KGHSH and LQKENI. The CDR3 extends over 11 amino acids. Study results and limitations: At least one immunodominant TCR beta clonotype appeared in every T-cell large granular lymphocyte leukemia patient.

This chain connects TRBV18 to TRBJ2-3; D remains unclear. The specimen was peripheral blood mononuclear cells. The receptor was derived from a man aged 55 to 70 with T-cell large granular lymphocyte leukemia. Some clones in this sample may be carry-over from other donors' samples. CDR3 DNA: TGTGCCAGCTCACCGTCCGATACGCAGTATTTT. Protein sequence: CASSPSDTQYF.